This entry concerns a single T cell receptor beta chain. No antigen is known for it. Nothing much larger sits one base from this clone, and base qualities are not available. This specimen comes from a study of T cell responses to AZD1222 COVID-19 vaccine (dated by TCRdb to about 2021). For the wider study: AZD1222 recipients whose second dose came at about 4 weeks and those whose second dose came at about 12 weeks were combined into one group, since spike-specific TCR depth and breadth did not differ between the two schedules. TCR sequencing was performed for roughly 250 trial participants, of whom roughly 200 were given two doses of AZD1222 and about 25 were given two doses of MenACWY control vaccine. Trial participants were enrolled by age into 18-55, 56-69 and 70-plus year subgroups, with around 150, 28 and 57 TCR-sequenced participants respectively. The research as a whole found: Vaccine-associated CD4 TCRs spanned the whole spike protein, with dominant responses in regions 160-218 and 743-854. After two AZD1222 doses, spike-specific TCR breadth and depth were significantly higher than at day 0 and than in MenACWY recipients. The 56-69-year group was small, and its depth increase did not reach significance, likely because of low power. Participants were mostly white British and included more females than males, and it was suggested by the authors that clonal diversity may have been underestimated. Because no day 14 peak-response samples were available, the repertoires could be characterized only after the peak T cell response. Conclusions about previously exposed vaccinees were limited because only six AZD1222 recipients were SARS-CoV-2 seropositive at baseline. Epitopes outside the regions mutated in the B.1.351 and B.1.1.7 variants were reportedly recognized by nearly half of the unique spike-specific TCRs.

The CDR3 regions of human TCRbeta chains were subjected to immunosequencing. Per the authors' processing: TCRs in the repertoires were matched against a reference library of SARS-CoV-2-specific TCRs that had been generated with the MIRA antigen-specificity platform. Breadth meant the fraction of unique TCRs that were SARS-CoV-2-associated, whereas depth meant the fraction of total T cells that were SARS-CoV-2-associated. Using the MIRA data, each spike-specific TCR was assigned both to the spike region to which the TCR was reactive and to a CD4 or CD8 class. Log10-transformed breadth and depth values were compared by one-way ANOVA with Sidak's multiple comparisons tests. TCRdb limited this immuneACCESS table to in-frame rearrangements with V and J called. A share of clones is missing; checked studies link under half to unresolved V genes, and the rest is unexplained. Clonal size and the V and J genes are those of that table, whereas D and trimming came from the DNA. The sample includes roughly 120,000 clones, with roughly nine tenths observed a single time. The biggest ten clones account for around 1.5% of the sample.

The time point label for this specimen denotes: baseline before first vaccination. The vaccinee samples were drawn from two UK trials, COV001 and COV002, one of which was a single-blind randomized controlled phase 2/3 trial testing AZD1222 (ChAdOx1 nCoV-19) in healthy adults. For TCRbeta chain sequencing, PBMC samples were collected from trial participants at day 0 and at day 28 after the second dose. The CDR3 numbers 14 residues from cysteine through phenylalanine. Here the CDR3 DNA is all that survives: 42 bases in frame from base 1. CDR1 and CDR2 are drawn from the germline V gene: SGHRS, YFSETQ. The trim is 2 bases for V and 2 bases for J, with a gap of 10 bases between the germline ends.

The chain is encoded by TRBV5-1 joined to TRBJ2-5, with the D gene too uncertain to name. Sequences were derived from peripheral blood, sampled on day 0 of AZD1222 vaccination. The origin of this receptor is an adult in good health. Here the CDR3 is given as CASSLSSVQETQYF. The sequenced DNA is TGCGCCAGCAGCTTATCCAGCGTACAAGAGACCCAGTACTTC.